This T cell receptor (beta chain) was documented in a study of blood T cell repertoires in COVID-19. The overall study: Researchers got acute and convalescent COVID-19 samples from the United States, Italy and Spain. T cells, B-cell-depleted T cells, or PBMCs provided the cDNA or gDNA that served as material.

In the original analysis: Amplification from reference gene primers served as the basis for estimated nucleated cell counts. Here immunoSEQ multiplex PCR was the method, and the copy in TCRdb shows in-frame clones only, minus some. V and J calls and clone size come straight from that table; D and trimming were deduced from the DNA. The top ten hold about 2.9% of the sample, which has roughly 73,000 clones, approximately 90% seen once. The CDR3 has 14 amino acids. The V gene's germline CDR1 is LGHDT and CDR2 YNNKEL (reference sequence). Trimming at V came to 1 base and at J to 5 bases, leaving 2 bases not matched to a gene.

Sample: peripheral blood. This TCR was recovered from a man in his 70s with active or convalescent COVID-19. The rearrangement links TRBV3-1 (or the pseudogene TRBV3-2) to TRBJ1-5, with 7 bases that match TRBD1. DNA for the CDR3: TGTGCCAGCAGCCAAGGCAGGGGGGATCAGCCCCAGCATTTT. Translated, it gives CASSQGRGDQPQHF.